A selection of T cell receptor beta chains follows, all from one sample in a study of beta chain features in type 1 diabetes. The table came from immunoSEQ multiplex PCR; TCRdb's copy has only in-frame clones and leaves some out. This sample has 300,000 or so clones, with around 7.6% found just once. Sequencing was done on a sample of central memory CD4+ T cells from blood. The receptors derive from a woman between 18 and 29 years old in good health. Each CDR3 is given with its conserved first and last residue. Fields, in order: D gene, J gene, V gene, clone size, CDR3 DNA, CDR3 protein. The D gene is left open where the match is weak. Expanded clones are given a class, and other clones once, few, many or no size at all.

d_gene: TRBD1
j_gene: TRBJ2-7
v_gene: TRBV6-5
abundance: few
CDR3nt: TGTGCCAGCAGCCACGCGACAGGGGGCTCCTACGAGCAGTACTTC
CDR3aa: CASSHATGGSYEQYF

d_gene: NA
j_gene: TRBJ1-5
v_gene: TRBV28
abundance: few
CDR3nt: TGTGCCAGCAGTTCCCCACGGGGGAATCAGCCCCAGCATTTT
CDR3aa: CASSSPRGNQPQHF

d_gene: TRBD1
j_gene: TRBJ2-1
v_gene: TRBV25-1
abundance: few
CDR3nt: TGTGCCAGCAGTGCGGGACAGAGCTCCTACAATGAGCAGTTCTTC
CDR3aa: CASSAGQSSYNEQFF

d_gene: NA
j_gene: TRBJ1-2
v_gene: TRBV9
abundance: NA
CDR3nt: TGTGCCAGCAGCGTCGACTTCGTAGGCGAGGGCTACACCTTC
CDR3aa: CASSVDFVGEGYTF

d_gene: TRBD2
j_gene: TRBJ2-1
v_gene: TRBV2
abundance: NA
CDR3nt: TGTGCCAGCAGCACCCAAGCGGGAGCCAATGAGCAGTTCTTC
CDR3aa: CASSTQAGANEQFF

d_gene: TRBD1
j_gene: TRBJ2-4
v_gene: TRBV5-1
abundance: NA
CDR3nt: TGCGCCAGCAGCGTCTCCGGGACAGGGGGCGGCAAAAACATTCAGTACTTC
CDR3aa: CASSVSGTGGGKNIQYF

d_gene: NA
j_gene: TRBJ2-3
v_gene: TRBV11-2
abundance: NA
CDR3nt: TGTGCCAGCAGCTCGCCCGCCGTTAGCACAGATACGCAGTATTTT
CDR3aa: CASSSPAVSTDTQYF

d_gene: TRBD1
j_gene: TRBJ2-5
v_gene: TRBV5-4
abundance: NA
CDR3nt: TGTGCCAGCAGCCCAGGACAGGGATTTGAGACCCAGTACTTC
CDR3aa: CASSPGQGFETQYF

d_gene: NA
j_gene: TRBJ2-1
v_gene: TRBV4-3
abundance: NA
CDR3nt: TGCGCCAGCAGCCAAGATCTAGGGCGTAATGAGCAGTTCTTC
CDR3aa: CASSQDLGRNEQFF

d_gene: NA
j_gene: TRBJ2-5
v_gene: TRBV5-1
abundance: NA
CDR3nt: TGCGCCAGCAGCTTGAGGGCCCAAGAGACCCAGTACTTC
CDR3aa: CASSLRAQETQYF

d_gene: NA
j_gene: TRBJ2-6
v_gene: TRBV6-5
abundance: few
CDR3nt: TGTGCCAGCAGTTACTCGACGGGGGCCAACGTCCTGACTTTC
CDR3aa: CASSYSTGANVLTF

d_gene: NA
j_gene: TRBJ1-5
v_gene: TRBV29-1
abundance: few
CDR3nt: TGCAGCGTTTCAGGGTACGGCAATCAGCCCCAGCATTTT
CDR3aa: CSVSGYGNQPQHF

d_gene: NA
j_gene: TRBJ1-2
v_gene: TRBV2
abundance: NA
CDR3nt: TGTGCCAGCAGTGAGGGGCAGGGCAGACTGTATGGCTACACCTTC
CDR3aa: CASSEGQGRLYGYTF

d_gene: NA
j_gene: TRBJ2-3
v_gene: TRBV7-2
abundance: few
CDR3nt: TGTGCCAGCAGCTCTTACACAGATACGCAGTATTTT
CDR3aa: CASSSYTDTQYF

d_gene: NA
j_gene: TRBJ2-3
v_gene: TRBV7-2
abundance: few
CDR3nt: TGTGCCAGCAGCATGAGACTGAGCACAGATACGCAGTATTTT
CDR3aa: CASSMRLSTDTQYF

d_gene: NA
j_gene: TRBJ2-5
v_gene: TRBV5-1
abundance: NA
CDR3nt: TGCGCCAGCACTGGGGGGACCAACCTAGAGACCCAGTACTTC
CDR3aa: CASTGGTNLETQYF

d_gene: TRBD1
j_gene: TRBJ2-1
v_gene: TRBV27
abundance: few
CDR3nt: TGTGCCAGCAGTTTGTGGGACAGCTCCTACAATGAGCAGTTCTTC
CDR3aa: CASSLWDSSYNEQFF

d_gene: TRBD1
j_gene: TRBJ1-5
v_gene: TRBV4-1
abundance: NA
CDR3nt: TGCGCCAGCAGCCAAGTGGGGGACAGGGTGCAGCCCCAGCATTTT
CDR3aa: CASSQVGDRVQPQHF

d_gene: TRBD1
j_gene: TRBJ1-5
v_gene: TRBV18
abundance: NA
CDR3nt: TGTGCCAGCTCCCCGACAGGGAATAAGAATCAGCCCCAGCATTTT
CDR3aa: CASSPTGNKNQPQHF

d_gene: NA
j_gene: TRBJ2-7
v_gene: TRBV29-1
abundance: few
CDR3nt: TGCAGCGTTGAAGGTATGGCTCCCTACGAGCAGTACTTC
CDR3aa: CSVEGMAPYEQYF

d_gene: TRBD2
j_gene: TRBJ2-5
v_gene: TRBV7-9
abundance: NA
CDR3nt: TGTGCCAGCAGCACCATACTAGCGGACCAAGAGACCCAGTACTTC
CDR3aa: CASSTILADQETQYF

d_gene: TRBD2
j_gene: TRBJ2-7
v_gene: TRBV5-4
abundance: NA
CDR3nt: TGTGCCAGCAGCCGGGGACTAGCGGGACTCTACGAGCAGTACTTC
CDR3aa: CASSRGLAGLYEQYF

d_gene: NA
j_gene: TRBJ1-5
v_gene: TRBV7-9
abundance: NA
CDR3nt: TGTGCCAGCAGCTTAGAAGCGGGTGACAATCAGCCCCAGCATTTT
CDR3aa: CASSLEAGDNQPQHF

d_gene: NA
j_gene: TRBJ2-1
v_gene: TRBV18
abundance: few
CDR3nt: TGTGCCAGCTCACCACTGAGCGGGTTCAATGAGCAGTTCTTC
CDR3aa: CASSPLSGFNEQFF

d_gene: NA
j_gene: TRBJ2-5
v_gene: TRBV2
abundance: NA
CDR3nt: TGTGCCAGCAGACCCCACAATCAAGAGACCCAGTACTTC
CDR3aa: CASRPHNQETQYF

d_gene: NA
j_gene: TRBJ2-7
v_gene: TRBV15
abundance: NA
CDR3nt: TGTGCCACCAGCAGGCACAGTGGAGGGGCCTACGAGCAGTACTTC
CDR3aa: CATSRHSGGAYEQYF

d_gene: NA
j_gene: TRBJ2-7
v_gene: TRBV5-5
abundance: NA
CDR3nt: TGTGCCAGCAGCTTGGACGCCTGGGACGAGCAGTACTTC
CDR3aa: CASSLDAWDEQYF

d_gene: TRBD2
j_gene: TRBJ2-1
v_gene: TRBV9
abundance: NA
CDR3nt: TGTGCCAGCAGCGTAGCCCACGGGGGGCTAGCGGGAGGATCCCTCGGGAGGAATGAGCAGTTCTTC
CDR3aa: CASSVAHGGLAGGSLGRNEQFF

d_gene: NA
j_gene: TRBJ1-1
v_gene: TRBV29-1
abundance: NA
CDR3nt: TGCAGCGTTGGACGGGCGAACACTGAAGCTTTCTTT
CDR3aa: CSVGRANTEAFF

d_gene: TRBD1
j_gene: TRBJ2-3
v_gene: TRBV9
abundance: NA
CDR3nt: TGTGCCAGCAGCGTAGCCCCAGGACAGGGTGGGACAGATACGCAGTATTTT
CDR3aa: CASSVAPGQGGTDTQYF

d_gene: NA
j_gene: TRBJ2-1
v_gene: TRBV5-1
abundance: few
CDR3nt: TGCGCCAGCAGCTTTAGAGGTCCCCAGGACAATGAGCAGTTCTTC
CDR3aa: CASSFRGPQDNEQFF

d_gene: NA
j_gene: TRBJ2-7
v_gene: TRBV6-5
abundance: NA
CDR3nt: TGTGCCAGCAGTTTATTGGGCCCTCGGGGGGAGCAGTACTTC
CDR3aa: CASSLLGPRGEQYF

d_gene: TRBD1
j_gene: TRBJ2-1
v_gene: TRBV7-8
abundance: NA
CDR3nt: TGTGCCAGCAGCTCCAGGGGGCAGGTCAATGAGCAGTTCTTC
CDR3aa: CASSSRGQVNEQFF

d_gene: TRBD1
j_gene: TRBJ1-6
v_gene: TRBV28
abundance: NA
CDR3nt: TGTGCCAGCAGTTTCGGAGGGGGCATGAATTCACCCCTCCACTTT
CDR3aa: CASSFGGGMNSPLHF

d_gene: TRBD1
j_gene: TRBJ2-1
v_gene: TRBV6-1
abundance: few
CDR3nt: TGTGCCAGCAGCCAACAGGGGGGTCTGTACAATGAGCAGTTCTTC
CDR3aa: CASSQQGGLYNEQFF

d_gene: NA
j_gene: TRBJ2-3
v_gene: TRBV4-3
abundance: NA
CDR3nt: TGCGCCAGCAGCCACGGACAGTCGACAGATACGCAGTATTTT
CDR3aa: CASSHGQSTDTQYF

d_gene: NA
j_gene: TRBJ2-5
v_gene: TRBV28
abundance: few
CDR3nt: TGTGCCAGCAGTTCTCCAGGTCTAAAGATGAGCCAGTACTTC
CDR3aa: CASSSPGLKMSQYF

d_gene: NA
j_gene: TRBJ2-7
v_gene: TRBV7-9
abundance: few
CDR3nt: TGTGCCAGCAGCGGCCGGGGGCACGAGCAGTACTTC
CDR3aa: CASSGRGHEQYF

d_gene: NA
j_gene: TRBJ1-4
v_gene: TRBV28
abundance: NA
CDR3nt: TGTGCCAGTCTGGAGAACCCCTCGGAAAAACTGTTTTTT
CDR3aa: CASLENPSEKLFF

d_gene: NA
j_gene: TRBJ1-4
v_gene: TRBV5-6
abundance: few
CDR3nt: TGTGCCAGCAGCGTGGGGCAACACGGGGTGAACAATGAAAAACTGTTTTTT
CDR3aa: CASSVGQHGVNNEKLFF

d_gene: NA
j_gene: TRBJ2-5
v_gene: TRBV2
abundance: many
CDR3nt: TGTGCCAGCAGTGATTTTGAGACCCAGTACTTC
CDR3aa: CASSDFETQYF

d_gene: NA
j_gene: TRBJ2-1
v_gene: TRBV20-1
abundance: few
CDR3nt: TGCAGTGCTAGCACCCCCAATGAGCAGTTCTTC
CDR3aa: CSASTPNEQFF

d_gene: TRBD1
j_gene: TRBJ2-1
v_gene: TRBV29-1
abundance: few
CDR3nt: TGCAGCGTACGTAGACAGGGCTATGAGCAGTTCTTC
CDR3aa: CSVRRQGYEQFF

d_gene: TRBD2
j_gene: TRBJ2-1
v_gene: TRBV28
abundance: NA
CDR3nt: TGTGCCAGCAGCTCGGGACTAGCGCCTGAGCAGTTCTTC
CDR3aa: CASSSGLAPEQFF

d_gene: TRBD1
j_gene: TRBJ2-5
v_gene: TRBV7-9
abundance: few
CDR3nt: TGTGCCAGCAGCCCGGGACAGGGGCCCGGAGAGACCCAGTACTTC
CDR3aa: CASSPGQGPGETQYF

d_gene: TRBD1
j_gene: TRBJ2-1
v_gene: TRBV14
abundance: many
CDR3nt: TGTGCCAGCAGCCTTGGGACAGGGCCCTACAATGAGCAGTTCTTC
CDR3aa: CASSLGTGPYNEQFF